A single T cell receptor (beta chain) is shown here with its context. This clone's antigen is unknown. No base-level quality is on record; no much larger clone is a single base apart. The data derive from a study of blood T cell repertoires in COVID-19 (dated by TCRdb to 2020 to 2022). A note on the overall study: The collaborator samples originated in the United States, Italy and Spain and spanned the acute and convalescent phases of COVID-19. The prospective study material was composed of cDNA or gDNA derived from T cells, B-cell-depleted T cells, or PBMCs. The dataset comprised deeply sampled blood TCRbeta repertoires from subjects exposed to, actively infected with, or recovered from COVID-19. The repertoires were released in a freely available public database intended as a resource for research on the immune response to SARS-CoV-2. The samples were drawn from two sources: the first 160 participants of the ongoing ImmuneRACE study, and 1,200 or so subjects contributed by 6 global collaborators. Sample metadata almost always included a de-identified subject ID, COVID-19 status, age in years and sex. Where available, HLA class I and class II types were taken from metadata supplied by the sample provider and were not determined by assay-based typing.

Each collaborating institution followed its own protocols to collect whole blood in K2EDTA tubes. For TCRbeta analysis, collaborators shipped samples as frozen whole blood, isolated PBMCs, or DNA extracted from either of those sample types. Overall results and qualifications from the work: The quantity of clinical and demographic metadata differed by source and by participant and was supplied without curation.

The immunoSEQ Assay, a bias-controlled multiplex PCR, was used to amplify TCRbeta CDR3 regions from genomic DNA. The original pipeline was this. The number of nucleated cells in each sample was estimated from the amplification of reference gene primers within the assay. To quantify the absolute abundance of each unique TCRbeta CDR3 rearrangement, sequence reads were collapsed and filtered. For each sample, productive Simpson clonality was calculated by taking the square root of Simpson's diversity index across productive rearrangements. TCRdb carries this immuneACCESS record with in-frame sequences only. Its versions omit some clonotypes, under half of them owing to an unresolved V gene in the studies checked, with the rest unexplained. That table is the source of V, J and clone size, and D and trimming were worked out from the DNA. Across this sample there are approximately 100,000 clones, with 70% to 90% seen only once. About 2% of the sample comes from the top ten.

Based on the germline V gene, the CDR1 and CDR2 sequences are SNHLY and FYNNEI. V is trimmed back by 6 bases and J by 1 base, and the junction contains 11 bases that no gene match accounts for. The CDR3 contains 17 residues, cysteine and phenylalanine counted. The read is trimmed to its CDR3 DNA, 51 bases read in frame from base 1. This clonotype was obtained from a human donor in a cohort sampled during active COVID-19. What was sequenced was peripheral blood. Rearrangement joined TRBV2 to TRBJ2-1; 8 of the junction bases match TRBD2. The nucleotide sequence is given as TGTGCCAGCAGGGGGGTCAGCGGGGGAGGATCCTACAATGAGCAGTTCTTC. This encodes CASRGVSGGGSYNEQFF.